Included here is one T cell receptor beta chain sequence, with context. Its antigen is unknown. The germline gives CDR1 SGHTA, CDR2 FQGNSA. J lost 7 bases, V lost 3 bases, and 14 bases had no gene match. The CDR3 has 16 residues. TCRdb independently ran MiXCR on the 5' RACE reads; one entry per CDR3 protein. The sample has 450,000 or so distinct CDR3 sequences; 13% to 15% are singletons. This specimen belongs to a study of identical twins. Notes on the study in general: Out-of-frame alpha sequences shared between twins exhibited an excess of low generation probability.

Everyone who gave samples was a healthy Caucasian. These data also featured in a second study, about yellow fever vaccine responses in identical twins.

The chain has TRBV7-2 and TRBJ2-7; TRBD1 matches at 8 bases. This TCR was recovered from a woman between 18 and 29 years old in good health. The sequenced sample consisted of CD4+ T cells sorted from blood. CDR3 sequence: CASSFAVGQGASEQYF. The CDR3 DNA is TGTGCCAGCAGCTTCGCGGTGGGGCAGGGGGCGAGTGAGCAGTACTTC.